The 13 T cell receptor beta chains listed next were all sequenced from one sample in a study of blood T cell repertoires in COVID-19. Repertoires were generated with immunoSEQ multiplex PCR, while TCRdb's copy carries only in-frame clones and drops some. The sample includes about 220,000 clones, 65% to 90% seen only once; the top ten take 2.4%. The sequenced material came from peripheral blood. These receptors came from a woman between 70 and 85 years old with COVID-19, enrolled during active disease.

The rearrangement joins TRBV6-2 or TRBV6-3 to TRBJ2-6; 8 positions agree with TRBD2. Germline V lookup: CDR1 MNHEY, CDR2 SVGEGT. Germline trimming cut 2 bases from V and 2 bases from J; bases unmatched to any gene: 5. The CDR3 runs 17 residues. CDR3 region: CASSYESGGTGANVLTF. The DNA for the CDR3 is TGTGCCAGCAGTTACGAATCGGGAGGGACTGGGGCCAACGTCCTGACTTTC.

This clone showed up just a few times. The chain carries TRBV5-4 and TRBJ2-7, with TRBD2 as a possible D gene (6 bases). This CDR3 region has 14 residues. V lost 3 bases to trimming and J lost 5 bases, with 15 bases between them. Germline values: CDR1 SGHNT, CDR2 YYREEE (reference sequence). CDR3 DNA sequence: TGTGCCAGCAGCTCCACTAGCTTTATCCACGAGCAGTACTTC. Its protein is CASSSTSFIHEQYF.

Only one count was recorded for this clone. J is TRBJ2-2 and V is TRBV4-2; D is perhaps TRBD2 (6 bases). The CDR3 extends over 15 amino acids. The ends were cut back, 0 bases at V and 7 bases at J, with 12 bases in the middle. CDR1 is LGHNA and CDR2 is YNFKEQ in the germline V gene. CDR3 sequence (DNA): TGTGCCAGCAGCCAAGAGATTAGGAGGGTCGGGGAGCTGTTTTTT. This encodes CASSQEIRRVGELFF.

The chain is built from TRBV6-2 or TRBV6-3 and TRBJ2-7, with D possibly TRBD2 on 5 matching bases. V lost 2 bases and J lost 5, with 10 bases in between. The CDR3 runs 13 residues. The germline CDR1 and CDR2 sequences are MNHEY and SVGEGT. CDR3 nucleotide sequence: TGTGCCAGCAGTTACGGCCTCGGGGACGAGCAGTACTTC. Translated: CASSYGLGDEQYF.

The chain is built from TRBV6-7 and TRBJ1-5, with 9 bases fitting TRBD1. TRBV6-7 is an ORF; its function is uncertain. The ends lost 5 bases at V and 6 bases at J; junction bases unmatched: 11. CDR3 length: 16 residues. The CDR3 here is CASSGGGQGGSQPQHF. As DNA, the CDR3 is TGTGCCAGCAGTGGGGGGGGACAGGGAGGAAGTCAGCCCCAGCATTTT.

V gene TRBV7-2 combines with J gene TRBJ2-3; TRBD2 matches at 9 bases. The CDR3 totals 15 residues. Germline V gene lookup returns CDR1 SGHTA and CDR2 FQGNSA. Trimming cost V 5 bases and J 4 bases; bases outside gene matches: 7. Here the CDR3 DNA reads TGTGCCAGCAGCCCAAGCGGGAGGAGGTCAGATACGCAGTATTTT. Encoded protein: CASSPSGRRSDTQYF.

The chain links TRBV9 to TRBJ2-7; 8 bases agree with TRBD1. CDR1 is SGDLS and CDR2 is YYNGEE in the germline V gene. V shed 3 bases and J 5 bases; nucleotides not matched to a gene: 10. The CDR3 contains 15 residues. The CDR3 DNA sequence: TGTGCCAGCAGCGGGGAACAGGGGGAGTATGACGAGCAGTACTTC. Translating it yields CASSGEQGEYDEQYF.

The chain has TRBV4-1 and TRBJ2-2; 7 bases agree with TRBD2. There are 19 residues in the CDR3. V shed 1 base and J 4 bases; nucleotides not matched to a gene: 15. Looked up from germline, CDR1 is MGHRA and CDR2 is YSYEKL. CDR3 region: CASSQASDRLATATGELFF. CDR3 sequence (DNA): TGCGCCAGCAGCCAAGCATCGGATAGACTAGCAACAGCCACCGGGGAGCTGTTTTTT.

The rearrangement joins TRBV18 to TRBJ1-2; 7 bases agree with TRBD1. Germline values: CDR1 KGHSH, CDR2 LQKENI. CDR3 length: 15 amino acids. V shed 2 bases, J shed 6 bases, and the junction held 9 bases outside the gene matches. The CDR3 here is CASSPDNAQGNGYTF. The CDR3 region has the DNA TGTGCCAGCTCACCAGATAATGCACAGGGGAATGGCTACACCTTC. The full variable domain, rest sourced from reference TRBV18 and TRBJ1-2, is NAGVMQNPRHLVRRRGQEARLRCSPMKGHSHVYWYRQLPEEGLKFMVYLQKENIIDESGMPKERFSAEFPKEGPSILRIQQVVRGDSAAYFCASSPDNAQGNGYTFGSGTRLTVV.

V and J are TRBV7-2 and TRBJ2-3; 9 bases agree with TRBD2. The V gene's germline CDR1 is SGHTA and CDR2 FQGNSA. V shed 6 bases, J shed 5 bases, and the junction held 6 bases outside the gene matches. The CDR3 is 14 amino acids. CDR3 amino acids: CASRPGLAEDTQYF. CDR3 in DNA: TGTGCCAGCAGACCGGGACTAGCCGAAGATACGCAGTATTTT.

CDR3 protein: CSSGLAEEQFF. CDR3 in DNA: TGCAGCTCTGGACTAGCGGAGGAGCAGTTCTTC. This chain links TRBV29-1 with TRBJ2-1, with 10 nucleotides matching TRBD2. With 8 bases clipped from V and 10 bases from J, the junction kept 5 bases outside the gene matches. CDR3 length: 11 amino acids. Germline V CDR1 and CDR2: SQVTM, ANQGSEA.

The CDR3 here is CASSERTGQAEKLFF. CDR3 bases: TGTGCCAGCAGCGAACGGACAGGGCAGGCTGAAAAACTGTTTTTT. This sequence joins TRBV7-9 and TRBJ1-4; 8 nucleotides line up with TRBD1. Germline V CDR1 and CDR2: SEHNR, FQNEAQ (reference sequence). CDR3 length: 15 residues. V dropped 5 bases and J dropped 7; count of bases not matched to a gene: 9. Variable domain in full (rest from reference TRBV7-9 and TRBJ1-4): DTGVSQNPRHKITKRGQNVTFRCDPISEHNRLYWYRQTLGQGPEFLTYFQNEAQLEKSRLLSDRFSAERPKGSFSTLEIQRTEQGDSAMYLCASSERTGQAEKLFFGSGTQLSVL.

The DNA of the CDR3 is TGTGCCAGCAGCTTAGTAGGGAGGGTCGGCTCCTACGAGCAGTACTTC. This gives the protein CASSLVGRVGSYEQYF. The chain is built from TRBV7-2 and TRBJ2-7, with 7 bases aligning to TRBD2. The CDR3 runs to 16 residues. Germline V gene data show CDR1 as SGHTA and CDR2 as FQGNSA. V was clipped by 1 base and J by 0 bases; unmatched bases: 6.